This paragraph covers one T cell receptor (beta chain) sequence. The antigen is undetermined. Unmatched junction bases numbered 8, after V lost 6 bases and J lost 0 bases. The CDR3 has 16 amino acids. Germline V gene data show CDR1 as LNHDA and CDR2 as SQIVND (reference sequence). The record originates from a study of T-cell memory formation after mild COVID-19. Study-level points and caveats: Cross-reactive memory appears to have joined, as suggested by some responding clones showing up in pre-infection memory. Mainly CM and EM harbored the contracting CD4+ clones; mainly EMRA harbored the CD8+ ones.

The 5'RACE method, run with constant-segment primers, produced TCR alpha and TCR beta cDNA libraries (carrying sample barcodes and UMIs). TCRdb used MiXCR to reprocess the 5' RACE reads, holding one entry per CDR3 protein. The repertoire holds hundreds of thousands of distinct CDR3 sequences, with 18% as singletons. The sequenced material came from PBMCs or a T cell subset sorted from them (not recorded which). The receptor was isolated from an adult woman who had mild COVID-19 (a few samples of this study predate the infection). Cell type and time point are not known. The chain links TRBV19 to TRBJ2-7; 10 bases match TRBD2. In nucleotides, the CDR3 is TGTGCCAGTAGCGGACTAGCGGTAACCAGCTCCTACGAGCAGTACTTC. It yields the protein CASSGLAVTSSYEQYF.